This T cell receptor (beta chain) was sequenced for a study of cytomegalovirus exposure and HLA in healthy donors. Broader study findings: HLA restriction was apparent for most CMV-associated TCR beta chains in a later analysis. There were reportedly fewer N-insertions in an Asian-associated ancestry cluster than the roughly 680-donor mean, in a later analysis.

Germline loops: CDR1 MDHEN, CDR2 SYDVKM. Trimming at V came to 5 bases and at J to 3 bases, leaving 5 bases not matched to a gene. This CDR3 spans 14 amino acids. With regard to this clone: Its matching antigen is unknown.

The PCR made use of 60 Vbeta and 13 Jbeta primers. Libraries were prepared by immunoSEQ multiplex PCR; TCRdb keeps only in-frame clonotypes and omits some of them. The sample totals about 150,000 clones. Input material: PBMCs. The chain links TRBV28 to TRBJ1-2; 8 nucleotides line up with TRBD1. This clonotype was obtained from a woman aged 50 to 60 in good health and CMV-seronegative. The CDR3 loop reads CASSPGQGDYGYTF. The CDR3 coding sequence is TGTGCCAGCAGTCCTGGACAGGGCGACTATGGCTACACCTTC.